This T cell receptor beta chain was found in a study of cytomegalovirus exposure and HLA in healthy donors. A note on this clone: Its specificity is unknown.

Findings of the study overall: Relative to equally common others, HLA-associated TCR beta chains showed greater clonal expansion in a later analysis.

60 Vbeta and 13 Jbeta primers were used in PCR. TCRdb's table, derived via immunoSEQ multiplex PCR, lists solely in-frame clones and lacks some. The sample comprises 130,000 or so clones, approximately 80% of which are singletons, and about 1.5% rests with the top ten. V lost 1 base to trimming and J lost 0 bases, with 6 bases between them. Germline CDR1 is LGHNA and CDR2 is YSLEER. The CDR3 extends over 14 amino acids. The TCR was taken from a female donor in good health and CMV-seronegative. Sequencing was done on a sample of PBMCs. V and J are TRBV4-3 and TRBJ2-5; TRBD2 is a possible D gene (5 bases). In DNA, the CDR3 is TGCGCCAGCAGCCAAGGCGGGTACCAAGAGACCCAGTACTTC. Translating gives CASSQGGYQETQYF.